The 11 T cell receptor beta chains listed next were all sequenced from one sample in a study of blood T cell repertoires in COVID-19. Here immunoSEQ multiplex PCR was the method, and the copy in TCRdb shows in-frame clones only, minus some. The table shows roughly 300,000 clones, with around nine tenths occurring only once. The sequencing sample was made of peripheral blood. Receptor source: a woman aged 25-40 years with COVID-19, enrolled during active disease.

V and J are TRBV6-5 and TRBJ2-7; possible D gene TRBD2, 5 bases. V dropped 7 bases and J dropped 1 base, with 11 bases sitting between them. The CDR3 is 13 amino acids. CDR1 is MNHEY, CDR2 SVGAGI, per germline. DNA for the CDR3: TGTGCCAGCACAGAGGGCTTTTCCTACGAGCAGTACTTC. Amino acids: CASTEGFSYEQYF.

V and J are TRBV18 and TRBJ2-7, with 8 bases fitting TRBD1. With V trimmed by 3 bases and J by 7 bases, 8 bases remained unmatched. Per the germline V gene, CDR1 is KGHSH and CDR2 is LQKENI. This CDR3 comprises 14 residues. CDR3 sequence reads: CASSPGTGSREQYF. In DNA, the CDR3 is TGTGCCAGCTCACCCGGGACAGGTTCGAGAGAGCAGTACTTC.

In DNA form, the CDR3 reads TGTGCCACCAGTGACAGGGGGCCGGGCTACAATGAGCAGTTCTTC. Amino acid sequence: CATSDRGPGYNEQFF. The rearrangement joins TRBV24-1 to TRBJ2-1; 8 nucleotides align to TRBD1. Germline CDR1 KGHDR, CDR2 SFDVKD. This CDR3 is 15 amino acids long. Germline trimming cut 4 bases from V and 3 bases from J; bases unmatched to any gene: 4.

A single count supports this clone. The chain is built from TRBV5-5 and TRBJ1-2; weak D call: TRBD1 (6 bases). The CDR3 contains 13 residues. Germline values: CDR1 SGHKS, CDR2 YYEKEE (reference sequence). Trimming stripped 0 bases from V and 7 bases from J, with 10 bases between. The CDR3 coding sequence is TGTGCCAGCAGCTTGGCGCCAGGGGCTGGCTACACCTTC. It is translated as CASSLAPGAGYTF.

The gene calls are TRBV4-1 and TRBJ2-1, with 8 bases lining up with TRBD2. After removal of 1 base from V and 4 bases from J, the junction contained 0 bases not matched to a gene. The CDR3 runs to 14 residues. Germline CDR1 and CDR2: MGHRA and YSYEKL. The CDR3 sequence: CASSQGGGYNEQFF. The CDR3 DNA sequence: TGCGCCAGCAGCCAAGGCGGGGGGTACAATGAGCAGTTCTTC.

CDR3 nucleotide sequence: TGCAGCGTTGACGGACAGGGCTATGGCTACACCTTC. This sequence encodes CSVDGQGYGYTF. The rearrangement joins TRBV29-1 to TRBJ1-2, with 8 nucleotides matching TRBD1. Germline V gene data show CDR1 as SQVTM and CDR2 as ANQGSEA. This CDR3 has 12 amino acids. V shed 3 bases, J shed 4 bases, and the junction held 1 base outside the gene matches.

The CDR3 loop reads CASSIEPDRTDEQYF. CDR3 bases: TGTGCCAGTAGTATAGAACCGGACAGGACCGACGAGCAGTACTTC. The J gene is TRBJ2-7, the V gene TRBV19, with 7 positions matching TRBD1. Germline V lookup: CDR1 LNHDA, CDR2 SQIVND (reference sequence). This CDR3 is 15 amino acids long. The J segment lost 5 bases and the V segment lost 0 bases, leaving 7 bases of the junction unmatched.

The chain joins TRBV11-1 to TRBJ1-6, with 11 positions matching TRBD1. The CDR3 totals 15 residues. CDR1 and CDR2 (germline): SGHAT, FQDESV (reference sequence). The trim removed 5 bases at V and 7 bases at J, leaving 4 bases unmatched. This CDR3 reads CASSPWTGGNSPLHF. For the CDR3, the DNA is TGTGCCAGCAGCCCTTGGACAGGGGGCAATTCACCCCTCCACTTT.

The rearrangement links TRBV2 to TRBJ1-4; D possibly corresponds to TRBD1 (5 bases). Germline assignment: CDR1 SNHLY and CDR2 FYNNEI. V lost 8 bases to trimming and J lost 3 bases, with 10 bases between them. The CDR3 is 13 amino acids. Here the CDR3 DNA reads TGTGCCAGCCTGGGAGGGGCTAATGAAAAACTGTTTTTT. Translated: CASLGGANEKLFF.

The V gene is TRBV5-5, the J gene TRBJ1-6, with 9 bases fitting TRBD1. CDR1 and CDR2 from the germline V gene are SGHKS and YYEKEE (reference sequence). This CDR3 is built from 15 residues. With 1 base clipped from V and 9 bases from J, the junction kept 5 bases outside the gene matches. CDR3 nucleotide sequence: TGTGCCAGCAGCTTGAGCGGGACAGGGACTTCACCCCTCCACTTT. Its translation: CASSLSGTGTSPLHF.

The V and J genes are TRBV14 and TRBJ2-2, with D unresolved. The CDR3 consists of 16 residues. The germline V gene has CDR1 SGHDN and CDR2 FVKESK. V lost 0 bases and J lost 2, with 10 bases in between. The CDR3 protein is CASSQDARVNTGELFF. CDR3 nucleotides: TGTGCCAGCAGCCAAGATGCTCGGGTAAACACCGGGGAGCTGTTTTTT.